This T cell receptor (beta chain) was sequenced for a study of siplizumab effects on memory and regulatory T cells. The CDR3 is 13 residues long. Per the germline V gene, CDR1 is MNHEY and CDR2 is SMNVEV (reference sequence). V dropped 3 bases and J dropped 7; count of bases not matched to a gene: 5. Concerning this clone: The antigen remains undetermined.

Study-wide results and caveats: Siplizumab brought about a significant reduction in alloreactive sequences traceable to unstimulated CD4+ memory cells.

Some clones are missing from TCRdb's copy, which holds only in-frame ones; the method was immunoSEQ multiplex PCR. The sample lists approximately 50,000 clones, more than 85% occurring once. The TCR was taken from a human donor in good health. The rearrangement links TRBV27 to TRBJ2-5; TRBD1 matches 7 bases. Source material: CD8+ T cells sorted from blood. CDR3 in amino acids: CASSLGDSGTQYF. CDR3 DNA: TGTGCCAGCAGTTTGGGGGACAGTGGGACCCAGTACTTC.